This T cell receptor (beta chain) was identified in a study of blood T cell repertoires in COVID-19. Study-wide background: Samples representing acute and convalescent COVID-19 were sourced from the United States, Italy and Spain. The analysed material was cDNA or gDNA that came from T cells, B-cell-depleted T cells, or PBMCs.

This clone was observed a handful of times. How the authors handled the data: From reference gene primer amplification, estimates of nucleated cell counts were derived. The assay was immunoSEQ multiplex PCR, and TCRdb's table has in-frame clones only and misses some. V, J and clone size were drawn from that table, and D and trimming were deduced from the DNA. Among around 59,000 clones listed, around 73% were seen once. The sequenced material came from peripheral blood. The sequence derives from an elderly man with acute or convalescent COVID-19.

This CDR3 reads CASSLDSGLAGVNEQYF. The DNA for the CDR3 is TGTGCCAGCAGCTTAGACTCGGGACTAGCGGGAGTAAACGAGCAGTACTTC. The V gene is TRBV11-3, the J gene TRBJ2-7; 14 bases map to TRBD2. Germline CDR1 SGHNT, CDR2 YENEEA. The CDR3 spans 17 residues. Germline trimming cut 0 bases from V and 5 bases from J; bases unmatched to any gene: 6.